This T cell receptor beta chain came from a study of blood T cell repertoires in COVID-19. At the level of the study: Sites in the United States, Italy and Spain provided acute and convalescent COVID-19 samples. Sample material is recorded as cDNA or gDNA derived from T cells, B-cell-depleted T cells, or PBMCs.

The CDR3 is made up of 14 amino acids. V was clipped by 4 bases and J by 5 bases, with 14 bases between them. Germline assignment: CDR1 MNHEY and CDR2 SVGAGI. In the study's own analysis: Estimates of nucleated cell counts were drawn from the amplification of reference gene primers. Libraries were prepared by immunoSEQ multiplex PCR; TCRdb keeps only in-frame clonotypes and omits some of them. V and J calls and clone size follow that table, whereas D and trimming were derived from the DNA. The sample has 35,000 to 45,000 clones; 88% are singletons. This clonotype originated in a human donor in a cohort sampled during active COVID-19. The rearrangement joins TRBV6-5 to TRBJ1-2, with no clear D. Sequencing was performed on peripheral blood. Here the CDR3 DNA reads TGTGCCAGCAGTTCGTCGGGATTCTCTTATGGCTACACCTTC. Protein: CASSSSGFSYGYTF.